Listed below are T cell receptor beta chains from one sample, sequenced in a study of early T cells in non-severe SARS-CoV-2 infection. TCRdb re-called the 5' RACE reads through MiXCR, storing one row per CDR3 protein. The table lists about 39,000 distinct CDR3 sequences, around 6.9% of them singletons, with around 4.5% in the top ten. Sequenced sample: whole blood. The origin of the receptors is an adult who was a healthcare worker with PCR-confirmed SARS-CoV-2 infection or an uninfected control (not recorded which). Both conserved end residues are part of each CDR3. Fields, in order: J gene, V gene, clone size, D gene, CDR3 DNA, CDR3 protein. The D gene is left open where the match is weak. For some rows the clone size is stated as once, few or many, or as a class when expanded; others skip it.

j_gene: TRBJ2-7
v_gene: TRBV3-1
abundance: .
d_gene: TRBD2
CDR3nt: TGTGCCAGCAGCCTCGGTAGCGGGGGGCCCTACGAGCAGTACTTC
CDR3aa: CASSLGSGGPYEQYF

j_gene: TRBJ2-3
v_gene: TRBV12-3/TRBV12-4
abundance: .
d_gene: .
CDR3nt: TGTGCCAGCAGTTCCGGGGCCAGGACCGGAGATACGCAGTATTTT
CDR3aa: CASSSGARTGDTQYF

j_gene: TRBJ1-3
v_gene: TRBV6-6
abundance: few
d_gene: TRBD1
CDR3nt: TGTGCCAGCAGTGATAGCCCCGGGACAGGGGGAAACACCATATATTTT
CDR3aa: CASSDSPGTGGNTIYF

j_gene: TRBJ1-3
v_gene: TRBV20-1
abundance: few
d_gene: .
CDR3nt: TGCAGTGCTAGAACGATCTCTGGAAACACCATATATTTT
CDR3aa: CSARTISGNTIYF

j_gene: TRBJ2-3
v_gene: TRBV20-1
abundance: .
d_gene: TRBD2
CDR3nt: TGCAGTGCCCCAGGTGGGCGGGGGGACACAGATACGCAGTATTTT
CDR3aa: CSAPGGRGDTDTQYF

j_gene: TRBJ2-3
v_gene: TRBV2
abundance: .
d_gene: .
CDR3nt: TGTGCCAGCAGTGAAGGGGGGACTGTTTTCCCGGATACGCAGTATTTT
CDR3aa: CASSEGGTVFPDTQYF

j_gene: TRBJ2-1
v_gene: TRBV9
abundance: few
d_gene: TRBD1
CDR3nt: TGTGCCAGCAGCGTTGAGGGGGCCAATGAGCAGTTCTTC
CDR3aa: CASSVEGANEQFF

j_gene: TRBJ1-6
v_gene: TRBV5-1
abundance: few
d_gene: .
CDR3nt: TGCGCCAGCAGCTTGGCCCAAGGCAATTCACCCCTCCACTTT
CDR3aa: CASSLAQGNSPLHF

j_gene: TRBJ2-7
v_gene: TRBV10-3
abundance: many
d_gene: TRBD1
CDR3nt: TGTGCCATCAGTGACCTAAGGTTCGCGACAGGGAGAAGCGAGCAGTACTTC
CDR3aa: CAISDLRFATGRSEQYF

j_gene: TRBJ2-1
v_gene: TRBV5-1
abundance: .
d_gene: .
CDR3nt: TGCGCCAGCAGCCCAGATCTCGACGATGAGCAGTTCTTC
CDR3aa: CASSPDLDDEQFF

j_gene: TRBJ2-2
v_gene: TRBV19
abundance: .
d_gene: .
CDR3nt: TGTGCCAGTAGTATCGACCTGGGCGGGGAGCTGTTTTTT
CDR3aa: CASSIDLGGELFF

j_gene: TRBJ2-3
v_gene: TRBV7-3
abundance: few
d_gene: .
CDR3nt: TGTGCCAGCAGCCCCCGCCCGTTGGGGATCACGAGAGATACGCAGTATTTT
CDR3aa: CASSPRPLGITRDTQYF

j_gene: TRBJ1-1
v_gene: TRBV5-1
abundance: few
d_gene: TRBD1
CDR3nt: TGCGCCAGCAGGGGGACAGGGGGCGCGAACACTGAAGCTTTCTTT
CDR3aa: CASRGTGGANTEAFF

j_gene: TRBJ2-3
v_gene: TRBV5-6
abundance: few
d_gene: TRBD2
CDR3nt: TGTGCCAGCAGTCCTCCCTGGGGGACTAGCCTGGATACGCAGTATTTT
CDR3aa: CASSPPWGTSLDTQYF

j_gene: TRBJ2-1
v_gene: TRBV12-3/TRBV12-4
abundance: many
d_gene: TRBD2
CDR3nt: TGTGCCAGCAGTCCTACTAGCGGGGGGCACAATGAGCAGTTCTTC
CDR3aa: CASSPTSGGHNEQFF

j_gene: TRBJ1-6
v_gene: TRBV5-1
abundance: many
d_gene: .
CDR3nt: TGCGCCAGCAGCCCCAGGGACGGCTATAATTCACCCCTCCACTTT
CDR3aa: CASSPRDGYNSPLHF

j_gene: TRBJ2-5
v_gene: TRBV7-2
abundance: few
d_gene: TRBD2
CDR3nt: TGTGCCAGCGGGGCTAGCGGGGGGACTCAAGAGACCCAGTACTTC
CDR3aa: CASGASGGTQETQYF

j_gene: TRBJ1-6
v_gene: TRBV3-1
abundance: .
d_gene: .
CDR3nt: TGTGCCAGCAGCCAATCTGAGGGAGCTTCACCCCTCCACTTT
CDR3aa: CASSQSEGASPLHF

j_gene: TRBJ1-3
v_gene: TRBV3-1
abundance: few
d_gene: .
CDR3nt: TGTGCCAGCAGCCTGGTAAATGCTGGAAACACCATATATTTT
CDR3aa: CASSLVNAGNTIYF

j_gene: TRBJ2-1
v_gene: TRBV20-1
abundance: .
d_gene: .
CDR3nt: TGCAGTGCTAGAGATGAGTATGGCGGGGGCTTGTATGAGCAGTTCTTC
CDR3aa: CSARDEYGGGLYEQFF

j_gene: TRBJ2-5
v_gene: TRBV6-5
abundance: many
d_gene: TRBD2
CDR3nt: TGTGCCAGCAGTTTCGACAGGTCGGGAGGGGAGACCCAGTACTTC
CDR3aa: CASSFDRSGGETQYF

j_gene: TRBJ2-7
v_gene: TRBV6-1
abundance: .
d_gene: .
CDR3nt: TGTGCCAGCAGTGATGGGACGGAATTCTACGAGCAGTACTTC
CDR3aa: CASSDGTEFYEQYF

j_gene: TRBJ1-2
v_gene: TRBV12-3/TRBV12-4
abundance: many
d_gene: TRBD1
CDR3nt: TGTGCCAGCAGTTTTTATAATTTGACAGGGAGGGACTATGGCTACACCTTC
CDR3aa: CASSFYNLTGRDYGYTF

j_gene: TRBJ1-2
v_gene: TRBV3-1
abundance: few
d_gene: .
CDR3nt: TGTGCCAGCAGCCATTCCCGGGACCTCATATATGGCTACACCTTC
CDR3aa: CASSHSRDLIYGYTF

j_gene: TRBJ2-5
v_gene: TRBV11-2
abundance: few
d_gene: TRBD2
CDR3nt: TGTGCCAGCAGACCCTACGCTAGCGGGGTAGAGACCCAGTACTTC
CDR3aa: CASRPYASGVETQYF

j_gene: TRBJ1-2
v_gene: TRBV3-1
abundance: .
d_gene: .
CDR3nt: TGTGCCAGCAGCCAAGAGTTGGGGATTGGACAGCTCTATGGCTACACCTTC
CDR3aa: CASSQELGIGQLYGYTF

j_gene: TRBJ2-3
v_gene: TRBV14
abundance: many
d_gene: .
CDR3nt: TGTGCCAGCAGCCAGTATATCGGGGGCCTCACAGATACGCAGTATTTT
CDR3aa: CASSQYIGGLTDTQYF

j_gene: TRBJ2-5
v_gene: TRBV14
abundance: many
d_gene: .
CDR3nt: TGTGCCAGCAGCCAAGGGAAGCCAGATATTCAAGAGACCCAGTACTTC
CDR3aa: CASSQGKPDIQETQYF

j_gene: TRBJ1-3
v_gene: TRBV27
abundance: many
d_gene: .
CDR3nt: TGTGCCAGCAGTTTGGGGGTGCCTGGAAACACCATATATTTT
CDR3aa: CASSLGVPGNTIYF

j_gene: TRBJ2-3
v_gene: TRBV10-3
abundance: many
d_gene: TRBD1
CDR3nt: TGTGCCATCACTCCGGACAGGGGGGTTACAGATACGCAGTATTTT
CDR3aa: CAITPDRGVTDTQYF

j_gene: TRBJ2-7
v_gene: TRBV4-1
abundance: .
d_gene: .
CDR3nt: TGCGCCAGCAGCGAAGAACCAGTCTCCTACGAGCAGTACTTC
CDR3aa: CASSEEPVSYEQYF

j_gene: TRBJ2-7
v_gene: TRBV6-2/TRBV6-3
abundance: .
d_gene: TRBD1
CDR3nt: TGTGCCAGCAGTTTACGGACAGGGGCCTACGAGCAGTACTTC
CDR3aa: CASSLRTGAYEQYF

j_gene: TRBJ1-5
v_gene: TRBV28
abundance: few
d_gene: .
CDR3nt: TGTGCCAGCAGTTCCACCGGTCAGCCCCAGCATTTT
CDR3aa: CASSSTGQPQHF

j_gene: TRBJ2-7
v_gene: TRBV7-6
abundance: .
d_gene: .
CDR3nt: TGTGCCAGCAGCTTACGCAGGAACTACGAGCAGTACTTC
CDR3aa: CASSLRRNYEQYF

j_gene: TRBJ1-4
v_gene: TRBV10-3
abundance: .
d_gene: TRBD1
CDR3nt: TGTGCCATCAGTGATTCTTACGGGACAGGGTATGGGGAAAAACTGTTTTTT
CDR3aa: CAISDSYGTGYGEKLFF

j_gene: TRBJ1-1
v_gene: TRBV6-4
abundance: few
d_gene: TRBD1
CDR3nt: TGTGCCAGCAGGCCCCAGGGGGGAGCAAACACTGAAGCTTTCTTT
CDR3aa: CASRPQGGANTEAFF

j_gene: TRBJ2-5
v_gene: TRBV10-3
abundance: .
d_gene: .
CDR3nt: TGTGCCATCAGTGACGGTAGTCTGGGGGAGACCCAGTACTTC
CDR3aa: CAISDGSLGETQYF

j_gene: TRBJ1-2
v_gene: TRBV19
abundance: many
d_gene: .
CDR3nt: TGTGCCAGTAGGGCACAGGGTGACTATGGCTACACCTTC
CDR3aa: CASRAQGDYGYTF

j_gene: TRBJ1-1
v_gene: TRBV12-5
abundance: .
d_gene: .
CDR3nt: TGTGCTAGTGGTTTGGTATTCGGAGGGCTTGTCACTGAAGCTTTCTTT
CDR3aa: CASGLVFGGLVTEAFF

j_gene: TRBJ1-1
v_gene: TRBV27
abundance: many
d_gene: .
CDR3nt: TGTGCCAGCAGTTTGCGGGGTACAGTGAACACTGAAGCTTTCTTT
CDR3aa: CASSLRGTVNTEAFF

j_gene: TRBJ1-5
v_gene: TRBV13
abundance: many
d_gene: .
CDR3nt: TGTGCCAGCAGCCAATGGGGGGGGCCACATTATAGCAATCAGCCCCAGCATTTT
CDR3aa: CASSQWGGPHYSNQPQHF

j_gene: TRBJ1-1
v_gene: TRBV10-3
abundance: few
d_gene: .
CDR3nt: TGTGCCATCAGTGAGTCGATTGAGGCGGTAATGAACACTGAAGCTTTCTTT
CDR3aa: CAISESIEAVMNTEAFF

j_gene: TRBJ2-3
v_gene: TRBV29-1
abundance: .
d_gene: .
CDR3nt: TGCAGCGGAGCTGGGGACAAGGGGTCAGATACGCAGTATTTT
CDR3aa: CSGAGDKGSDTQYF

j_gene: TRBJ1-6
v_gene: TRBV4-1
abundance: many
d_gene: TRBD1
CDR3nt: TGCGCCAGCAGCCAAGAGGTGGTCCGGGACAGGGTCCACTTT
CDR3aa: CASSQEVVRDRVHF

j_gene: TRBJ1-1
v_gene: TRBV18
abundance: .
d_gene: .
CDR3nt: TGTGCCAGCTCACCACCAACACAGCAAAGCCCGAACACTGAAGCTTTCTTT
CDR3aa: CASSPPTQQSPNTEAFF

j_gene: TRBJ1-6
v_gene: TRBV7-8
abundance: many
d_gene: .
CDR3nt: TGTGCCAGCAGCCCCTATCAGGGGACCGATTCACCCCTCCACTTT
CDR3aa: CASSPYQGTDSPLHF

j_gene: TRBJ2-7
v_gene: TRBV3-1
abundance: few
d_gene: .
CDR3nt: TGTGCCAGCAGCCACGGGACATCCTACGAGCAGTACTTC
CDR3aa: CASSHGTSYEQYF

j_gene: TRBJ1-3
v_gene: TRBV7-6
abundance: many
d_gene: .
CDR3nt: TGTGCCAGCAGCTCACCCTTGGCCGGGGGAGGAAACACCATATATTTT
CDR3aa: CASSSPLAGGGNTIYF